This section outlines one TCR beta chain sequence together with its context. Antigen: not known. The sample is drawn from a study of graft-versus-host responses after intestinal transplantation. Study as a whole: Those transplanted obtained multivisceral, liver-intestinal, or isolated intestinal grafts. Every one of the recipients received anti-thymocyte globulin induction and afterwards took tacrolimus and steroids for 3 to 4 years. Points from the study as a whole: Peak circulating GvH clone levels tracked with early post-transplant HvG declines.

Using immunoSEQ multiplex PCR, the repertoire was profiled, and TCRdb retains in-frame clones only, with some absent. The sample has around 97,000 clones, roughly 91% seen once. Trimming left V 3 bases short and J 4 bases short, with 16 bases between. Germline V gene lookup returns CDR1 SGHRS and CDR2 YFSETQ. This CDR3 spans 15 amino acids. The TCR was taken from a human donor who was the organ donor for an intestinal transplant. The sequencing here drew on unstimulated CD4+ T cells sorted from spleen or lymph node cells, taken before transplant. The chain joins TRBV5-1 to TRBJ2-5, with D possibly being TRBD1 (6 bases). CDR3 bases: TGCGCCAGCAGCTCAGGGGCAGGGTGGCCAGAGACCCAGTACTTC. Translation: CASSSGAGWPETQYF.